This T cell receptor (beta chain) was sequenced during a study of post-analysis software for immune sequencing data. Study background: Clinical courses comprised relapsing-remitting, secondary progressive and progressive-relapsing multiple sclerosis.

Germline values: CDR1 MNHNS, CDR2 SASEGT. The CDR3 covers 18 residues. V dropped 6 bases and J dropped 2; count of bases not matched to a gene: 15. Libraries were made from TCR beta cDNA, and they carried unique molecular identifiers. T cells, about 0.95 to 10 million of them, yielded some 540,000 cDNA molecules. Each CDR3 protein gets one entry after TCRdb re-called the PCR reads with MiXCR. Seen here are hundreds of thousands of distinct CDR3 sequences, roughly 40% observed once, and the top ten hold roughly 1.7%. The study, taken as a whole, reports: Patients carried several TRBV segments more frequently than controls did, and TRBV5-6, TRBV5-1 and TRBV20-1 were among them. Normalized Chao1 diversity in multiple sclerosis patients fell significantly below that of controls. Batch-mates among the samples co-clustered strongly by F measure.

To note about this clonotype: Antigen unknown.

The sequence was obtained from a girl aged 10-17 years with multiple sclerosis. The sequenced sample consisted of blood. This sequence joins TRBV6-1 and TRBJ2-7, with 11 bases matching TRBD1. The CDR3 here is CASRPGTGGADLTYEQYF. The CDR3 bases are TGTGCCAGCAGACCCGGGACAGGGGGTGCCGACCTGACCTACGAGCAGTACTTC.